The 18 T cell receptor beta chains below were found in one sample sequenced in a study of post-analysis software for immune sequencing data. cDNA libraries of TCR beta carried unique molecular identifiers. TCRdb reprocessed the PCR reads with MiXCR, giving one entry per CDR3 protein. The table lists about 540,000 distinct CDR3 sequences, roughly 34% of them singletons. Their target antigens are unknown. General observations from the study: Five or six TRBV segments, TRBV5-6, TRBV5-1 and TRBV20-1 among them, were found more frequent in patients than controls.

Sequenced input: blood. Receptor source: a girl aged 2-17 years with multiple sclerosis.

The V call is TRBV28, the J call TRBJ2-1; D may match TRBD1 or TRBD2 (5 bases each). The V and J ends lost 3 bases and 0 bases respectively, with 18 bases between them. The CDR3 is 18 amino acids. Germline-derived CDR1 and CDR2 are MDHEN and SYDVKM. Here the CDR3 DNA reads TGTGCCAGCAGTTTCCAACGCGCCAAGGGGAGCTCCTACAATGAGCAGTTCTTC. Translating it yields CASSFQRAKGSSYNEQFF.

The chain has TRBV20-1 and TRBJ2-5; maybe TRBD1 (5 bases). The CDR3 is made up of 15 amino acids. CDR1 and CDR2 (germline): DFQATT, SNEGSKA (reference sequence). The V end was cut by 0 bases, the J end by 2 bases, with 13 bases between. For the CDR3, the DNA is TGCAGTGCTAGAGATATGAAGGGGCATCAAGAGACCCAGTACTTC. Its protein product is CSARDMKGHQETQYF.

A word on this clonotype: At one end the junction does not follow the germline gene, possibly because of a read error. The chain carries TRBV6-5 and TRBJ1-2; the match to TRBD1 covers 7 bases. Germline V CDR1 and CDR2: MNHEY, SVGAGI. CDR3 size: 14 residues. DNA for the CDR3: TGTGCCAGCAGTAACTCCAGGGGGAGGTATGGCTACACCTTC. This codes for CASSNSRGRYGYTF.

This clonotype was counted only a few times. The chain couples TRBV2 to TRBJ2-3; a possible D gene is TRBD1 (5 bases). This CDR3 is 12 amino acids long. V dropped 6 bases and J dropped 6 bases, with 10 bases sitting between them. Germline V gene sequence: CDR1 SNHLY, CDR2 FYNNEI. CDR3 amino acids: CASRGAGDTQYF. DNA of the CDR3: TGTGCCAGCAGAGGAGCAGGGGATACGCAGTATTTT.

There are a few counts of this clonotype. The chain links TRBV20-1 to TRBJ2-3; the match to TRBD2 covers 9 bases. The V and J ends lost 0 bases and 3 bases, in that order; junction bases with no gene match: 4. The CDR3 has 15 residues. Germline values: CDR1 DFQATT, CDR2 SNEGSKA (reference sequence). CDR3 loop: CSARDPSGVTDTQYF. For the CDR3, the DNA is TGCAGTGCTAGAGATCCTAGCGGGGTAACAGATACGCAGTATTTT.

This clonotype was found many times. CDR3 DNA: TGCAGCGTTGGCGACCGCGATATTGGCTACACCTTC. Translation gives CSVGDRDIGYTF. V gene TRBV29-1 combines with J gene TRBJ1-2; D remains ambiguous. This CDR3 comprises 12 residues. V lost 4 bases and J 7 bases, leaving 13 bases between the germline ends. Germline V CDR1 and CDR2: SQVTM, ANQGSEA. The complete variable domain, with remaining parts taken from reference TRBV29-1 and TRBJ1-2, reads SAVISQKPSRDICQRGTSLTIQCQVDSQVTMMFWYRQQPGQSLTLIATANQGSEATYESGFVIDKFPISRPNLTFSTLTVSNMSPEDSSIYLCSVGDRDIGYTFGSGTRLTVV.

The chain has TRBV5-6 and TRBJ1-2, with a tentative D call TRBD1 (5 bases). The CDR3 sequence is 14 residues long. Germline V gene sequence: CDR1 SGHDT, CDR2 YYEEEE. V lost 4 bases to trimming and J lost 5 bases, with 15 bases between them. The CDR3 nucleotides read TGTGCCAGCAGCCCGGCGGGGGTCGGTTATGGCTACACCTTC. Residues: CASSPAGVGYGYTF.

This clonotype came up a few times. The genes are TRBV18 and TRBJ2-1; 7 bases match TRBD1. Germline-derived CDR1 and CDR2 are KGHSH and LQKENI. The CDR3 runs 17 residues. With 4 bases clipped from V and 6 bases from J, the junction kept 15 bases outside the gene matches. The DNA for the CDR3 is TGTGCCAGCTCACGAAACGCCCAGACAGGGCCATTCAATGAGCAGTTCTTC. Protein sequence: CASSRNAQTGPFNEQFF.

This clonotype came up a few times. The genes are TRBV11-3 and TRBJ2-7; 10 bases map to TRBD1. V gave up 5 bases and J gave up 6 bases; unmatched junction bases: 7. The CDR3 covers 14 residues. CDR1 SGHNT and CDR2 YENEEA come from the germline V gene. CDR3 in amino acids: CASSPPGTGVEQYF. As DNA, the CDR3 is TGTGCCAGCAGCCCCCCTGGGACAGGGGTCGAGCAGTACTTC.

This clonotype has a single count. The V gene is TRBV9, the J gene TRBJ2-7; a possible D gene is TRBD1 (6 bases). The length of the CDR3 is 14 residues. V lost 0 bases and J lost 4, with 11 bases in between. Per the germline V gene, CDR1 is SGDLS and CDR2 is YYNGEE. As DNA, the CDR3 is TGTGCCAGCAGCGTAGCAGGCAGGGGTTACGAGCAGTACTTC. This encodes CASSVAGRGYEQYF.

The gene calls are TRBV11-3 and TRBJ1-1, with no clear D. The germline V and J ends were trimmed by 5 bases and 4 bases, with 17 bases remaining between them. CDR3 length: 15 amino acids. Germline values: CDR1 SGHNT, CDR2 YENEEA. CDR3 in DNA: TGTGCCAGCAGCAGGGTCCCTTTTCGCTTCACTGAAGCTTTCTTT. Translation: CASSRVPFRFTEAFF.

The genes are TRBV9 and TRBJ2-7; TRBD1 matches at 10 bases. The length of the CDR3 is 16 residues. Germline V gives CDR1 SGDLS, CDR2 YYNGEE. Unmatched junction bases numbered 6, after V lost 3 bases and J lost 0 bases. The CDR3 DNA is TGTGCCAGCAGCGCAGACAGGGGGCGAGGCTCCTACGAGCAGTACTTC. Its protein is CASSADRGRGSYEQYF.

The genes are TRBV18 and TRBJ2-7; 9 bases agree with TRBD1. V shed 3 bases, J shed 0 bases, and the junction held 6 bases outside the gene matches. This CDR3 has 16 residues. Germline lookup yields CDR1 KGHSH and CDR2 LQKENI. The CDR3, as DNA: TGTGCCAGCTCACCCCAAGCGGGACAGGGCTCCTACGAGCAGTACTTC. Encoded protein: CASSPQAGQGSYEQYF.

This clonotype showed up just a few times. The chain has TRBV5-5 and TRBJ1-4; D might be TRBD1 (5 bases). Trimming removed 5 bases at V and 8 bases at J, with 16 bases between. CDR3 size: 14 residues. Germline CDR1 reads SGHKS; CDR2 reads YYEKEE (reference sequence). The CDR3 bases are TGTGCCAGCAGATTAGGCAGGGTAGAGGAAAAACTGTTTTTT. Its translation: CASRLGRVEEKLFF.

The gene calls are TRBV11-3 and TRBJ2-5; 11 bases align to TRBD2. The V segment lost 5 bases and the J segment 0 bases; nucleotides outside the gene matches: 8. The CDR3 consists of 17 residues. CDR1 SGHNT and CDR2 YENEEA come from the germline V gene. The CDR3 region has the DNA TGTGCCAGCAGCCGACCGGGACTAGCGGCTAACCAAGAGACCCAGTACTTC. Protein product: CASSRPGLAANQETQYF.

This clonotype has more than one count but fewer than ten. The J gene is TRBJ2-5, the V gene TRBV5-5, with D maybe TRBD2 (7 bases). CDR3 length equals 18 residues. The germline gives CDR1 SGHKS, CDR2 YYEKEE (reference sequence). V lost 2 bases and J 3 bases, leaving 23 bases between the germline ends. The CDR3 loop is CASSFSVLGGGPEETQYF. As DNA, the CDR3 is TGTGCCAGCAGCTTTTCGGTCCTGGGGGGGGGCCCGGAAGAGACCCAGTACTTC.

This clonotype was seen a handful of times. The V call is TRBV7-2, the J call TRBJ1-1; unclear D gene. Germline CDR1 reads SGHTA; CDR2 reads FQGNSA. The length of the CDR3 is 14 residues. V was pared by 5 bases and J by 1 base, with 11 bases between. Written as DNA, the CDR3 is TGTGCCAGCAGCCAAGGACTGAGGAACACTGAAGCTTTCTTT. Its protein is CASSQGLRNTEAFF.

The chain employs TRBV6-2 or TRBV6-3 and TRBJ2-1; 8 nucleotides match TRBD2. The CDR3 length is 19 residues. Germline trimming cut 5 bases from V and 0 bases from J; bases unmatched to any gene: 15. Germline CDR1 is MNHEY and CDR2 is SVGEGT. CDR3 in amino acids: CASSTTNGGAVYSYNEQFF. As DNA, the CDR3 is TGTGCCAGCAGTACAACTAACGGGGGGGCGGTTTACTCCTACAATGAGCAGTTCTTC.